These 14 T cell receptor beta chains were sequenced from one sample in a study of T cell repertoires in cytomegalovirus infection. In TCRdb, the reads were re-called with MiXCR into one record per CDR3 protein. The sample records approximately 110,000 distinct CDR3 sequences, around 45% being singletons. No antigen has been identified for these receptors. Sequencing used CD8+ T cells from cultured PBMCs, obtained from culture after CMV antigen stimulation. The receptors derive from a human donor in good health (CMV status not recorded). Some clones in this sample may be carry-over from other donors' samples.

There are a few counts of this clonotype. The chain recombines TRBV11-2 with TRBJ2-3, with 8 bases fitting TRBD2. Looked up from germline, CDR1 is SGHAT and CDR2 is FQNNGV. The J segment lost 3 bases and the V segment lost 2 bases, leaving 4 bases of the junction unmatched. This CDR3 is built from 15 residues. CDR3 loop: CASSLWSGGTDTQYF. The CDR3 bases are TGTGCCAGCAGCTTATGGTCGGGGGGGACAGATACGCAGTATTTT.

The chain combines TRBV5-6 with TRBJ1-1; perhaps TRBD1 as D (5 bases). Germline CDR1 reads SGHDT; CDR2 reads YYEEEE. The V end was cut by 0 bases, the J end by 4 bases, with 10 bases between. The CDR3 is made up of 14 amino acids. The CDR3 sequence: CASSLAQGLTEAFF. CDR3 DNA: TGTGCCAGCAGCTTGGCTCAGGGACTCACTGAAGCTTTCTTT. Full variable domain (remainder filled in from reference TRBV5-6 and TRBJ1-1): DAGVTQSPTHLIKTRGQQVTLRCSPKSGHDTVSWYQQALGQGPQFIFQYYEEEERQRGNFPDRFSGHQFPNYSSELNVNALLLGDSALYLCASSLAQGLTEAFFGQGTRLTVV.

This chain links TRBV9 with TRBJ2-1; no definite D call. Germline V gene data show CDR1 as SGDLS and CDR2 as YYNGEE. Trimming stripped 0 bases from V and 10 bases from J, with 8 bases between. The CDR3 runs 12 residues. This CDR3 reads CASSVELGEQFF. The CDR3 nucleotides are TGTGCCAGCAGCGTAGAACTGGGGGAGCAGTTCTTC.

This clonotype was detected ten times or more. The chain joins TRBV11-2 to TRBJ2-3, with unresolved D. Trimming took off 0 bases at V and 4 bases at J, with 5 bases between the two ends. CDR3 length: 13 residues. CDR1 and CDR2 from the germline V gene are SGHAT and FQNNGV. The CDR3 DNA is TGTGCCAGCAGCTTAGACGGCGCAGATACGCAGTATTTT. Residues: CASSLDGADTQYF.

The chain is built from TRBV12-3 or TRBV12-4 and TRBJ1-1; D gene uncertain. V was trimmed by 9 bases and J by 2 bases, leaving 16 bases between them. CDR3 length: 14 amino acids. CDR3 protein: CASFPRTDNTEAFF. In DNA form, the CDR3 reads TGTGCCAGTTTCCCCCGAACCGACAACACTGAAGCTTTCTTT.

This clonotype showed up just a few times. The chain's CDR3 is CASYGTSNYGYTF. The CDR3 DNA follows: TGTGCCAGCTACGGGACAAGTAACTATGGCTACACCTTC. The V and J genes are TRBV27 and TRBJ1-2; D may be TRBD1 (6 bases). Germline CDR1 reads MNHEY; CDR2 reads SMNVEV (reference sequence). Trimming shortened V by 8 bases and J by 1 base, and 11 bases separated the two germline ends. The CDR3 has 13 amino acids.

CDR3: CASRWGSYNEQFF. The CDR3 DNA reads TGTGCCAGCAGATGGGGGTCCTACAATGAGCAGTTCTTC. The chain uses TRBV12-3 or TRBV12-4 and TRBJ2-1; D is possibly TRBD1 or TRBD2 (5 bases each). The CDR3 has 13 amino acids. The V end lost 6 bases, the J end lost 1 base, and 7 bases lay between the germline ends.

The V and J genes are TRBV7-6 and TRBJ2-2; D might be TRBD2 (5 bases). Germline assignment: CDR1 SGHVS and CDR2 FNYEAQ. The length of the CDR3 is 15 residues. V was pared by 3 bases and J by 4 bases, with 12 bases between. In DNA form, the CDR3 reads TGTGCCAGCAGCTTCGAGGGCCCATCCACCGGGGAGCTGTTTTTT. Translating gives CASSFEGPSTGELFF.

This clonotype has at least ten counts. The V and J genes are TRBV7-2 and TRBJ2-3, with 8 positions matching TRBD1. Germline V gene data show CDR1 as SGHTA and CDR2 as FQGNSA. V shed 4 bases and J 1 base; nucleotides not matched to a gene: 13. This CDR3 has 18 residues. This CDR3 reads CASSSTGAWGMGTDTQYF. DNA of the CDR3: TGTGCCAGCAGCTCGACAGGGGCGTGGGGAATGGGCACAGATACGCAGTATTTT. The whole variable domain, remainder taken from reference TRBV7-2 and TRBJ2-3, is GAGVSQSPSNKVTEKGKDVELRCDPISGHTALYWYRQSLGQGLEFLIYFQGNSAPDKSGLPSDRFSAERTGGSVSTLTIQRTQQEDSAVYLCASSSTGAWGMGTDTQYFGPGTRLTVL.

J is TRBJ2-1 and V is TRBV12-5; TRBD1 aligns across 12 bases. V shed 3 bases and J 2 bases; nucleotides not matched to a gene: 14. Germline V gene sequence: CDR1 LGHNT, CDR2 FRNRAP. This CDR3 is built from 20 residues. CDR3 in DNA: TGTGCTAGTGGTTTACGGAGGGACAGGGGGCGCATAGACCCCTACAATGAGCAGTTCTTC. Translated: CASGLRRDRGRIDPYNEQFF.

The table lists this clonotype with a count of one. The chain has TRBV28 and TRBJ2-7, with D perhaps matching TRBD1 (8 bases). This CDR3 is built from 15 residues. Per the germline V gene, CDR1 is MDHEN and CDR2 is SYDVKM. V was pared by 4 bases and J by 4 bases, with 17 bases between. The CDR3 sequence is CASSSVKQGGYEQYF. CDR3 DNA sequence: TGTGCCAGCAGTTCCGTCAAACAGGGGGGGTACGAGCAGTACTTC. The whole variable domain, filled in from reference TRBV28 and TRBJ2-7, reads DVKVTQSSRYLVKRTGEKVFLECVQDMDHENMFWYRQDPGLGLRLIYFSYDVKMKEKGDIPEGYSVSREKKERFSLILESASTNQTSMYLCASSSVKQGGYEQYFGPGTRLTVT.

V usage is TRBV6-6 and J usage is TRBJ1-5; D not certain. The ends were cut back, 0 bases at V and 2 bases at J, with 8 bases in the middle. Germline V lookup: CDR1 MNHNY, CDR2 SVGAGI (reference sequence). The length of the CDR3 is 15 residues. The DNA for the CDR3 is TGTGCCAGCAGTTACTCGAGGCACCGCAATCAGCCCCAGCATTTT. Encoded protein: CASSYSRHRNQPQHF.

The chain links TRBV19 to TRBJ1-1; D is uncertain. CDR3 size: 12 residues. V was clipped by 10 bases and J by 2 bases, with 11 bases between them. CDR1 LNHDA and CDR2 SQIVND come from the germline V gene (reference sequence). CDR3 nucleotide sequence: TGTGCCATCTCGGGCCGAAACACTGAAGCTTTCTTT. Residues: CAISGRNTEAFF.

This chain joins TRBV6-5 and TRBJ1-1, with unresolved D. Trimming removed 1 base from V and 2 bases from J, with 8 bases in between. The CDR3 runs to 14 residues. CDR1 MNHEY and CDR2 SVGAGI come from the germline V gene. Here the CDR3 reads CASSYFQSNTEAFF. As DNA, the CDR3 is TGTGCCAGCAGTTACTTTCAGAGTAACACTGAAGCTTTCTTT.